One sample yielded the 17 T cell receptor beta chains listed below, sequenced in a study of identifying expanded T cells in peripheral blood (dated 2019 in TCRdb). Library creation used the immunoSEQ multiplex PCR assay. Drawn from immuneACCESS, this table holds only the in-frame rearrangements with V and J called that TCRdb kept. Clones are partly lost; checked studies trace under half to an unresolved V gene and leave the rest unexplained. The sample table holds tens of thousands of clones, of which about 88% were seen once. The ten largest clones represent over 15% of the sample. Sequencing was performed on blood. These receptors were taken from a person between 18 and 75 years old in good health.

CDR3 region: CASSLSGRNYGYTF. The CDR3, as DNA: TGTGCCAGCAGTTTATCGGGCCGGAACTATGGCTACACCTTC. The rearrangement links TRBV27 to TRBJ1-2, with D uncertain. The CDR3 is 14 amino acids. In germline, CDR1 is MNHEY, CDR2 SMNVEV (reference sequence). The V gene lost 0 bases and the J gene lost 2 bases, with 7 bases spanning the gap.

The chain combines TRBV6-5 with TRBJ1-5; 7 positions agree with TRBD1. Germline V gene sequence: CDR1 MNHEY, CDR2 SVGAGI. The CDR3 consists of 16 residues. J was trimmed by 7 bases and V by 0 bases; bases with no gene match: 9. The CDR3 DNA reads as TGTGCCAGCAGTTACTCGGGGCCAGGGGGGGGGCAGCCCCAGCATTTT. Residues: CASSYSGPGGGQPQHF.

The genes are TRBV5-1 and TRBJ2-7, with 8 bases aligning to TRBD1. The germline V gene encodes CDR1 SGHRS and CDR2 YFSETQ. V shed 2 bases, J shed 5 bases, and the junction held 6 bases outside the gene matches. The CDR3 extends over 14 amino acids. The CDR3 loop reads CASSFHRGSDEQYF. The CDR3 DNA reads TGCGCCAGCAGCTTCCACAGGGGGTCTGACGAGCAGTACTTC. The whole variable domain, remainder taken from reference TRBV5-1 and TRBJ2-7, is KAGVTQTPRYLIKTRGQQVTLSCSPISGHRSVSWYQQTPGQGLQFLFEYFSETQRNKGNFPGRFSGRQFSNSRSEMNVSTLELGDSALYLCASSFHRGSDEQYFGPGTRLTVT.

In its sample, this clone was seen once. The chain is built from TRBV10-2 and TRBJ2-3, with a weak D call TRBD2 (8 bases). The ends were cut back, 4 bases at V and 1 base at J, with 18 bases in the middle. Germline V gene sequence: CDR1 WSHSY, CDR2 SAAADI. The CDR3 totals 17 residues. CDR3 residues: CASSAGGLGGGTDTQYF. The CDR3 DNA is TGCGCCAGCAGTGCAGGGGGACTAGGGGGCGGCACAGATACGCAGTATTTT.

The V call is TRBV28, the J call TRBJ2-2; 10 bases match TRBD1. The V segment lost 5 bases and the J segment 6 bases; nucleotides outside the gene matches: 9. The CDR3 totals 16 residues. Germline V gene sequence: CDR1 MDHEN, CDR2 SYDVKM. The CDR3 DNA sequence: TGTGCCAGCAGTGTGACTGGGACAGGGGTATCCGGGGAGCTGTTTTTT. Its translation: CASSVTGTGVSGELFF.

The V and J genes are TRBV5-1 and TRBJ2-5; D uncertain. CDR1 is SGHRS and CDR2 is YFSETQ in the germline V gene. Trimming removed 1 base at V and 0 bases at J, with 7 bases between. This CDR3 region has 14 residues. Here the CDR3 reads CASSLWQDQETQYF. The CDR3 DNA reads as TGCGCCAGCAGCTTGTGGCAGGACCAAGAGACCCAGTACTTC.

This chain uses TRBV11-2 with TRBJ1-1, with TRBD1 as a possible D gene (6 bases). The germline CDR1 and CDR2 sequences are SGHAT and FQNNGV. This CDR3 comprises 14 residues. V was shortened by 4 bases and J by 4 bases, with 13 bases between the two germline ends. The CDR3 nucleotides read TGTGCCAGCAGCTCCCGCGGAGGGGGCACTGAAGCTTTCTTT. This translates into CASSSRGGGTEAFF.

The chain joins TRBV10-1 to TRBJ2-3, with TRBD1 identical over 9 bases. The germline gives CDR1 WNHNN, CDR2 SYGVQD (reference sequence). This CDR3 is 13 amino acids long. The V gene end was trimmed by 5 bases and the J gene end by 13 bases; junction bases not matched to a gene: 10. The CDR3: CASSSALGQGKYF. CDR3 nucleotide sequence: TGCGCCAGCAGTTCTGCCCTGGGACAGGGAAAGTATTTT.

The gene calls are TRBV4-3 and TRBJ2-1; D gene uncertain. CDR1 is LGHNA, CDR2 YSLEER, per germline. This CDR3 is 16 amino acids long. Trimming took 4 bases from V and 0 from J, leaving 13 bases between them. The CDR3 protein is CASSRQTGSSYNEQFF. CDR3 coding DNA: TGCGCCAGCAGCCGCCAAACGGGCAGCTCCTACAATGAGCAGTTCTTC.

The genes are TRBV10-2 and TRBJ2-1; TRBD2 agrees at 11 bases. Trimming cost V 2 bases and J 5 bases; bases outside gene matches: 11. This CDR3 has 18 residues. In germline, CDR1 is WSHSY, CDR2 SAAADI. Here the CDR3 DNA reads TGCGCCAGCAGTGAGCCGACCATAGCGGGGGGGCAGGACAATGAGCAGTTCTTC. Amino acid sequence: CASSEPTIAGGQDNEQFF.

The chain couples TRBV5-4 to TRBJ2-7, with TRBD2 identical over 9 bases. This CDR3 is 11 amino acids long. In germline, CDR1 is SGHNT, CDR2 YYREEE (reference sequence). V was pared by 4 bases and J by 13 bases, with 6 bases of the junction left unmatched. The CDR3, as DNA: TGTGCCAGCAGCGCGGGGGGGGCCTTTTACTTC. Amino acids: CASSAGGAFYF.

This chain uses TRBV19 with TRBJ1-2, with 7 bases fitting TRBD1. V shed 5 bases and J 7 bases; nucleotides not matched to a gene: 13. This CDR3 comprises 15 residues. Germline values: CDR1 LNHDA, CDR2 SQIVND (reference sequence). The CDR3 sequence is CASSVTGTVTGGYTF. CDR3 nucleotide sequence: TGTGCCAGTAGTGTCACCGGGACAGTGACGGGTGGCTACACCTTC.

This clone was seen only once. The rearrangement joins TRBV4-2 to TRBJ2-1; TRBD2 aligns across 7 bases. V shed 4 bases and J 3 bases; nucleotides not matched to a gene: 12. This CDR3 is built from 17 residues. Germline V lookup: CDR1 LGHNA, CDR2 YNFKEQ. CDR3 coding DNA: TGTGCCAGCAGCCCGGCCGGCCAGCGGGGAGACTACAATGAGCAGTTCTTC. It encodes CASSPAGQRGDYNEQFF.

The gene calls are TRBV5-1 and TRBJ2-3; D call uncertain. Germline lookup yields CDR1 SGHRS and CDR2 YFSETQ. The length of the CDR3 is 14 residues. Trimming removed 1 base from V and 1 base from J, with 7 bases in between. The CDR3 nucleotides read TGCGCCAGCAGCTTGTTCGGTGGCACAGATACGCAGTATTTT. As protein: CASSLFGGTDTQYF.

The chain recombines TRBV28 with TRBJ1-1; the D gene is possibly TRBD1 (5 bases). The V end was cut by 5 bases, the J end by 4 bases, with 14 bases between. Germline V gene sequence: CDR1 MDHEN, CDR2 SYDVKM. This CDR3 has 14 residues. The CDR3 sequence is CASSLNGGRTEAFF. Here the CDR3 DNA reads TGTGCCAGCAGTCTGAACGGGGGTCGCACTGAAGCTTTCTTT.

V and J are TRBV10-3 and TRBJ2-1; TRBD2 might be the D (5 bases). The V and J ends lost 4 bases and 9 bases respectively, with 13 bases between them. The germline CDR1 and CDR2 sequences are ENHRY and SYGVKD. The CDR3 runs to 13 residues. CDR3 amino acids: CAISGATGVEQFF. CDR3 coding DNA: TGTGCCATCAGTGGGGCTACCGGGGTTGAGCAGTTCTTC.

The V gene is TRBV5-8, the J gene TRBJ1-2; D uncertain. V was trimmed by 5 bases and J by 0 bases, leaving 11 bases between them. The CDR3 sequence is 14 residues long. From germline, CDR1 is SGHTS and CDR2 YDEGEE. This CDR3 reads CASRSRAANYGYTF. DNA of the CDR3: TGTGCCAGCAGATCGAGGGCCGCTAACTATGGCTACACCTTC. The full variable domain, completed using reference TRBV5-8 and TRBJ1-2, is EAGVTQSPTHLIKTRGQQATLRCSPISGHTSVYWYQQALGLGLQFLLWYDEGEERNRGNFPPRFSGRQFPNYSSELNVNALELEDSALYLCASRSRAANYGYTFGSGTRLTVV.